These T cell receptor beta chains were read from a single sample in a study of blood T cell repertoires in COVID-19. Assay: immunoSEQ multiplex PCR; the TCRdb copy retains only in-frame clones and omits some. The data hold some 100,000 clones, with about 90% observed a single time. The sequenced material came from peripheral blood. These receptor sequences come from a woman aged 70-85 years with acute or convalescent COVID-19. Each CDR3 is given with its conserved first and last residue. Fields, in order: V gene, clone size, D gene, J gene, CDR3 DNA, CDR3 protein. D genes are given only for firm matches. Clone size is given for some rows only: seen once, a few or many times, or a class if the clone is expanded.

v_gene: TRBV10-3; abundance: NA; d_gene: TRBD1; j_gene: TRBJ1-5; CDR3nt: TGTGCCATCAGTGAGGGGACAGGAGACAATCAGCCCCAGCATTTT; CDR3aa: CAISEGTGDNQPQHF
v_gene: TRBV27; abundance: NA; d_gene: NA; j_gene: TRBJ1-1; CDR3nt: TGTGCCAGCAGTCCCAGGGGCGGTGAAGCTTTCTTT; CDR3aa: CASSPRGGEAFF
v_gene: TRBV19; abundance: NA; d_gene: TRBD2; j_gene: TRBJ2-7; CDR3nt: TGTGCCAGTAGTACCGGGACTAGCAAACACTACGAGCAGTACTTC; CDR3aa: CASSTGTSKHYEQYF
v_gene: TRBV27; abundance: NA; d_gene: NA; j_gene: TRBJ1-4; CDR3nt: TGTGCCAGCAGCCTCTACACAGGGACGTTTAATGAAAAACTGTTTTTT; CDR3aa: CASSLYTGTFNEKLFF
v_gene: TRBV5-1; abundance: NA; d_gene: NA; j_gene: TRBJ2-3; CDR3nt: TGCGCCAGCAGCGGGCGTGCTAGCACAGATACGCAGTATTTT; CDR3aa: CASSGRASTDTQYF
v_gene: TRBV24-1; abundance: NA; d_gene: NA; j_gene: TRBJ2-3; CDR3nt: TGTGCCACCAGTGATCCCCTAGGGGTCCCAAGCGATACGCAGTATTTT; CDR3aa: CATSDPLGVPSDTQYF
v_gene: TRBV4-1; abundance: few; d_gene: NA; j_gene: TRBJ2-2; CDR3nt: TGCGCCAGCAGCCAAGATCTTAATAGCGTCACCGGGGAGCTGTTTTTT; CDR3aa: CASSQDLNSVTGELFF
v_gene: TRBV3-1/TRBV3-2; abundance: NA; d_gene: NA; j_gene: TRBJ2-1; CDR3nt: TGTGCCAGCAGCCAGCAGCAACTAGCCTTCAACAATGAGCAGTTCTTC; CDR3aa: CASSQQQLAFNNEQFF
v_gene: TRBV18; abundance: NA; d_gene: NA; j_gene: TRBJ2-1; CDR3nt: TGTGCCAGCTCACAGGACAGATACAATGAGCAGTTCTTC; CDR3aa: CASSQDRYNEQFF
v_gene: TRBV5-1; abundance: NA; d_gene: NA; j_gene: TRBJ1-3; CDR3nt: TGCGCCAGCAGACGGGACACGGAGGACACCATATATTTT; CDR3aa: CASRRDTEDTIYF
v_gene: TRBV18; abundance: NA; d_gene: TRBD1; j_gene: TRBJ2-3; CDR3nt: TGTGCCAGCTCACCGACAGGGCACCCAACTAGCACAGATACGCAGTATTTT; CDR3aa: CASSPTGHPTSTDTQYF
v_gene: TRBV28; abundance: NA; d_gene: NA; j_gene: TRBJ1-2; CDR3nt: TGTGCCACTACGAGGGACCCGGGACAAAAAAGGGGCTACACCTTC; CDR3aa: CATTRDPGQKRGYTF
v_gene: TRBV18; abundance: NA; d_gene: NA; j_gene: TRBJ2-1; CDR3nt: TGTGCCAGCTCACGGGGACTGGACAATGAGCAGTTCTTC; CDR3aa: CASSRGLDNEQFF
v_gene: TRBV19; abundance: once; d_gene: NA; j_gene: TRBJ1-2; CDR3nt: TGTGCCAGTTTACAGGGAGCCTATGGCTACACCTTC; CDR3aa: CASLQGAYGYTF
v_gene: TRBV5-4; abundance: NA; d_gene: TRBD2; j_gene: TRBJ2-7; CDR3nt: TGTGCCAGCAGCTTAACCGGGACTAGCGACGAGCAGTACTTC; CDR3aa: CASSLTGTSDEQYF
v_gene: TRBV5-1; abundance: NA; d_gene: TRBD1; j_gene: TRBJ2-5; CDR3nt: TGCGCCAGCAGCCCGGACAGGGGGGGGAAGACCCAGTACTTC; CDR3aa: CASSPDRGGKTQYF
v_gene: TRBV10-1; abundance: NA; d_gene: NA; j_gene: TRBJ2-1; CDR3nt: TGCGCCAGCAGTGACCTCCGTGGGCCCAGCTCCTACAATGAGCAGTTCTTC; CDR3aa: CASSDLRGPSSYNEQFF
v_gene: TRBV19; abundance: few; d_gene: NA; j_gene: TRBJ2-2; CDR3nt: TGTGCCAGTAGTATGCGAGGTAACACCGGGGAGCTGTTTTTT; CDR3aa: CASSMRGNTGELFF
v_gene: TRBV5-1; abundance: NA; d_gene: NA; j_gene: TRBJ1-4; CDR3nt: TGCGCCAGCAGCCTACTAGGGGGGGAGAATGAAAAACTGTTTTTT; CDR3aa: CASSLLGGENEKLFF
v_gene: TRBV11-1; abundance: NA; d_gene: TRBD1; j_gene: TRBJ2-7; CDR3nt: TGTGCCAGCAGCTCGTGGACAGGGGTTATCTACGAGCAGTACTTC; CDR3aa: CASSSWTGVIYEQYF
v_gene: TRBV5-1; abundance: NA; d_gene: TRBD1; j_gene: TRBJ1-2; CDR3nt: TGCGCCAGCAGCGTGGGACAGGTGATTAGTAGCTATGGCTACACCTTC; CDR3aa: CASSVGQVISSYGYTF
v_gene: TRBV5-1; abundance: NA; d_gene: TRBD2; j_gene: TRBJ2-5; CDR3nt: TGCGCCAGCAGCAGAACGGGACTACCACAAGAGACCCAGTACTTC; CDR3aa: CASSRTGLPQETQYF
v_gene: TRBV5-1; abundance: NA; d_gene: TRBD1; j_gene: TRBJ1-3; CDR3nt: TGCGCCAGCAGCCCTGCGACAGGGGCTGGAAACACCATATATTTT; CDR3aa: CASSPATGAGNTIYF
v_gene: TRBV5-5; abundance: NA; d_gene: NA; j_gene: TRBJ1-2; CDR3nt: TGTGCCAGCAGCTTGGGGGGAGTTCCGGGCTATGGCTACACCTTC; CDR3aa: CASSLGGVPGYGYTF
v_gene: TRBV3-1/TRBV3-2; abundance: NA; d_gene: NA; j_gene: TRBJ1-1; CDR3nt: TGTGCCAGCAGCCAACCTGGCCCGGGGACTGAAGCTTTCTTT; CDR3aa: CASSQPGPGTEAFF
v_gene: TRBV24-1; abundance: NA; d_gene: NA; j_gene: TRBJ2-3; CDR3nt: TGTGCCACCAGTGACAGGGGCTTAGGCACAGATACGCAGTATTTT; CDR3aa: CATSDRGLGTDTQYF